This record looks at one T cell receptor beta chain sequence and its context. Its antigen is not identified. The data belong to a study of T cell repertoires in cytomegalovirus infection. Study results and caveats: The response measured ex vivo was dominated by TCR beta clonotypes (HLA-C-restricted and CMV-specific).

Per germline, CDR1 DFQATT and CDR2 SNEGSKA (reference sequence). This CDR3 comprises 15 residues. The junction had 5 bases not matched to a gene; V was cut back by 5 bases and J by 1 base. TCRdb re-analysed the reads in MiXCR, keeping a single row per CDR3 protein. The repertoire includes roughly 180,000 distinct CDR3 sequences, approximately 21% of them detected once, and about 25% sits in the top ten. The chain uses TRBV20-1 and TRBJ1-5; TRBD1 matches 10 bases. Sequencing was performed on CD8+ T cells from cultured PBMCs, taken from culture after CMV antigen stimulation. This receptor was taken from a human donor in good health (CMV status not recorded). Some clones in this sample may be carry-over from other donors' samples. CDR3 nucleotides: TGCAGTGCTGACAGGGGGCGAAGGAGCAATCAGCCCCAGCATTTT. This encodes CSADRGRRSNQPQHF.